What follows are 5 T cell receptor beta chains derived from one specimen sequenced in a study of HIV-infected patients and healthy controls. Reverse transcription used around 540 ng RNA and constant-region primers for alpha and beta. Separate chain-specific third strand synthesis with multiplexing indices produced the alpha and beta libraries. A single record per CDR3 protein comes from TCRdb applying MiXCR to the 5' RACE reads. The data show 15,000 to 20,000 distinct CDR3 sequences, over 7% seen once. Whole blood was used without fractionation, so all unsorted peripheral T cells were included. The sample comprised blood. These receptors were taken from an adult in good health.

In its sample, this clonotype was seen many times. The chain combines TRBV5-4 with TRBJ2-1; 13 bases are a match to TRBD2. This CDR3 has 15 amino acids. V gave up 3 bases and J gave up 6 bases; unmatched junction bases: 3. Germline CDR1 SGHNT, CDR2 YYREEE (reference sequence). The CDR3, as DNA: TGTGCCAGCAGCTACGGGACTAGCGGGATCAATGAGCAGTTCTTC. Translating it yields CASSYGTSGINEQFF. Supplemented by reference TRBV5-4 and TRBJ2-1, the full variable domain reads ETGVTQSPTHLIKTRGQQVTLRCSSQSGHNTVSWYQQALGQGPQFIFQYYREEENGRGNFPPRFSGLQFPNYSSELNVNALELDDSALYLCASSYGTSGINEQFFGPGTRLTVL.

This clonotype is labeled as medium-sized. The chain combines TRBV28 with TRBJ2-5; the match to TRBD1 covers 7 bases. With 5 bases clipped from V and 3 bases from J, the junction kept 3 bases outside the gene matches. Germline values: CDR1 MDHEN, CDR2 SYDVKM. The CDR3 runs 13 residues. DNA of the CDR3: TGTGCCAGCAGTACCGGGACAGAAGAGACCCAGTACTTC. The encoded protein is CASSTGTEETQYF.

In its sample, this clonotype was seen many times. The gene calls are TRBV6-2 or TRBV6-3 and TRBJ1-1; D not certain. The CDR3 is 13 amino acids. V was shortened by 2 bases and J by 3 bases, with 7 bases between the two germline ends. From germline, CDR1 is MNHEY and CDR2 SVGEGT. CDR3 residues: CASSYLPDTEAFF. Here the CDR3 DNA reads TGTGCCAGCAGTTACCTTCCGGACACTGAAGCTTTCTTT.

This clonotype was observed many times. The chain employs TRBV5-1 and TRBJ1-1; D uncertain. CDR1 is SGHRS, CDR2 YFSETQ, per germline. V was shortened by 5 bases and J by 2 bases, with 10 bases between the two germline ends. This CDR3 has 13 amino acids. The CDR3 DNA follows: TGCGCCAGCAGACTGCGAGACAACACTGAAGCTTTCTTT. Protein product: CASRLRDNTEAFF.

This clonotype was detected many times. The chain carries TRBV7-9 and TRBJ1-1; unclear D gene. The CDR3 is 15 residues long. CDR1 is SEHNR and CDR2 is FQNEAQ in the germline V gene (reference sequence). V lost 5 bases and J 4 bases, leaving 17 bases between the germline ends. The CDR3 reads CASSPDRARGTEAFF. DNA of the CDR3: TGTGCCAGCAGCCCCGACCGTGCTCGGGGCACTGAAGCTTTCTTT. The full variable domain, rest sourced from reference TRBV7-9 and TRBJ1-1, is DTGVSQNPRHKITKRGQNVTFRCDPISEHNRLYWYRQTLGQGPEFLTYFQNEAQLEKSRLLSDRFSAERPKGSFSTLEIQRTEQGDSAMYLCASSPDRARGTEAFFGQGTRLTVV.